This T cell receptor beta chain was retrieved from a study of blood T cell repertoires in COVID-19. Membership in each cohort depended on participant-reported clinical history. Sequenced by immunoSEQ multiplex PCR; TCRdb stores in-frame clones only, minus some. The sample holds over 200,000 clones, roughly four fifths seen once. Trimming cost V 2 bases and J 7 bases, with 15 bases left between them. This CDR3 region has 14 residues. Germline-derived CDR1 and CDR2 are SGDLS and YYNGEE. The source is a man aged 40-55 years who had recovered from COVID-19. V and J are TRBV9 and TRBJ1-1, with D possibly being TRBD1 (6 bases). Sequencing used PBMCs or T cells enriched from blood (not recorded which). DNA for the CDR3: TGTGCCAGCAGCGTCACGACGACGACAGGTGAAGCTTTCTTT. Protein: CASSVTTTTGEAFF. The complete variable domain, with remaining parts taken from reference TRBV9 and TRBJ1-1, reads DSGVTQTPKHLITATGQRVTLRCSPRSGDLSVYWYQQSLDQGLQFLIQYYNGEERAKGNILERFSAQQFPDLHSELNLSSLELGDSALYFCASSVTTTTGEAFFGQGTRLTVV.